A single sample gave rise to the 8 T cell receptor beta chains below, sequenced in a study of shared clonotypes between healthy human individuals. TCRdb's copy holds only in-frame clones and misses some; the assay was immunoSEQ multiplex PCR. The profile covers about 680,000 clones, with about 92% appearing a single time and about a quarter taken by the ten largest. The naive CD8 population came from CD45RO-negative cells selected for CCR7, without terminally differentiated effector memory CD45RA+ cells. The sample taken for sequencing was naive CD8+ T cells sorted from blood. These receptors were obtained from a man aged 25 to 40 in good health.

CDR3 coding DNA: TGTGCCAGCAGCTTAGAGGTCCCGGTCCCTATTGATACGCAGTATTTT. The encoded protein is CASSLEVPVPIDTQYF. V is TRBV11-2 and J is TRBJ2-3; D unresolved. The germline V gene encodes CDR1 SGHAT and CDR2 FQNNGV. Deletions cut 0 bases from V and 6 bases from J, with 16 bases between. This CDR3 is 16 amino acids long.

The chain links TRBV7-9 to TRBJ1-2; 7 bases map to TRBD1. CDR1 and CDR2 from the germline V gene are SEHNR and FQNEAQ (reference sequence). The V gene end was trimmed by 4 bases and the J gene end by 6 bases; junction bases not matched to a gene: 8. The CDR3 contains 14 residues. DNA for the CDR3: TGTGCCAGCAGCTCAGCACAGGGGATCGATGGCTACACCTTC. It yields the protein CASSSAQGIDGYTF. Variable domain in full (rest from reference TRBV7-9 and TRBJ1-2): DTGVSQNPRHKITKRGQNVTFRCDPISEHNRLYWYRQTLGQGPEFLTYFQNEAQLEKSRLLSDRFSAERPKGSFSTLEIQRTEQGDSAMYLCASSSAQGIDGYTFGSGTRLTVV.

The chain employs TRBV7-9 and TRBJ2-1; the match to TRBD2 covers 10 bases. The ends lost 3 bases at V and 9 bases at J; junction bases unmatched: 14. This CDR3 region has 17 residues. Germline CDR1 reads SEHNR; CDR2 reads FQNEAQ (reference sequence). The CDR3 sequence is CASSFWPISGRSGEQFF. CDR3 nucleotides: TGTGCCAGCAGCTTCTGGCCCATTAGCGGGAGGAGCGGTGAGCAGTTCTTC.

The V call is TRBV18, the J call TRBJ2-5; 10 bases are a match to TRBD1. The V gene end was trimmed by 5 bases and the J gene end by 1 base; junction bases not matched to a gene: 7. CDR1 is KGHSH and CDR2 is LQKENI in the germline V gene. This CDR3 is built from 16 residues. The CDR3 nucleotides read TGTGCCAGCTCAACCCGACAGGGGGCCCCCCAAGAGACCCAGTACTTC. This gives the protein CASSTRQGAPQETQYF.

Regarding this clone: Different DNA sequences within this sample yield the same CDR3. The genes are TRBV27 and TRBJ2-3; D is undetermined. V gave up 0 bases and J gave up 3 bases, with 4 bases separating them. The CDR3 covers 13 residues. Germline V gene data show CDR1 as MNHEY and CDR2 as SMNVEV (reference sequence). CDR3 DNA sequence: TGTGCCAGCAGTTTATCTCGGACAGATACGCAGTATTTT. Protein: CASSLSRTDTQYF.

This clone was detected once. The CDR3 loop reads CSVMGQGWDTGELFF. For the CDR3, the DNA is TGCAGCGTAATGGGACAGGGATGGGACACCGGGGAGCTGTTTTTT. This chain links TRBV29-1 with TRBJ2-2; 9 nucleotides line up with TRBD1. The CDR3 covers 15 residues. V was clipped by 6 bases and J by 3 bases; unmatched bases: 8. CDR1 and CDR2 (germline): SQVTM, ANQGSEA.

This chain uses TRBV27 with TRBJ2-1; 7 nucleotides align to TRBD1. CDR1 is MNHEY, CDR2 SMNVEV, per germline (reference sequence). The CDR3 runs 16 residues. V lost 4 bases to trimming and J lost 1 base; unmatched junction nucleotides: 7. The CDR3 here is CASSSSQGDSYNEQFF. The CDR3 DNA follows: TGTGCCAGCAGTTCGTCCCAGGGGGATTCCTACAATGAGCAGTTCTTC.

This sequence joins TRBV9 and TRBJ2-6; D gene uncertain. The CDR3 covers 15 residues. The V gene lost 1 base and the J gene lost 4 bases, with 9 bases spanning the gap. Germline V gene lookup returns CDR1 SGDLS and CDR2 YYNGEE. In DNA, the CDR3 is TGTGCCAGCAGCGTATTATTGACCGGGGCCAACGTCCTGACTTTC. Translated, it gives CASSVLLTGANVLTF.